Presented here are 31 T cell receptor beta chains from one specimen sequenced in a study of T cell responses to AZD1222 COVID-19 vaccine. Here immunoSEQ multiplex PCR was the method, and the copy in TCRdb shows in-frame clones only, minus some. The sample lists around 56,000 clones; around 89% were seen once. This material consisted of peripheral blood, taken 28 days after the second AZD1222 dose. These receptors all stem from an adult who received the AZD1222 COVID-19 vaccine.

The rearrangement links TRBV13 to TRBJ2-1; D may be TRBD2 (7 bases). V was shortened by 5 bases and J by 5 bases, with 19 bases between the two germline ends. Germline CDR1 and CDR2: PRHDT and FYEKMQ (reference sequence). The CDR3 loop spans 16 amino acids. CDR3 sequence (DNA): TGTGCCAGCAGCCCCCCGGGGGCGGGAGCGGACAATGAGCAGTTCTTC. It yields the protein CASSPPGAGADNEQFF.

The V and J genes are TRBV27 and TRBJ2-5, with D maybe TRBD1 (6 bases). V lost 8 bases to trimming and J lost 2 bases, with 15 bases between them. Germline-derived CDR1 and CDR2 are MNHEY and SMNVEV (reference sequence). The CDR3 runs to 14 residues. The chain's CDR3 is CASGDMVGQETQYF. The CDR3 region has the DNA TGTGCCAGCGGGGACATGGTAGGGCAAGAGACCCAGTACTTC.

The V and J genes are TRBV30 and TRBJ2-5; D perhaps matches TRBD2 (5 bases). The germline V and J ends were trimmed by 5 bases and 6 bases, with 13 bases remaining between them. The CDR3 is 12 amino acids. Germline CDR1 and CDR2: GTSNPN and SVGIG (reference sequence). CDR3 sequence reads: CAWESDYQTQYF. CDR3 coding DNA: TGTGCCTGGGAATCTGACTACCAGACCCAGTACTTC.

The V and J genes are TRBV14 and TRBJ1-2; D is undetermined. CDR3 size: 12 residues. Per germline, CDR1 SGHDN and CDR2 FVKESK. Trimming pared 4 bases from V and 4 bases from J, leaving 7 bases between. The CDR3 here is CASSPFFYGYTF. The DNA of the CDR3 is TGTGCCAGCAGCCCGTTCTTCTATGGCTACACCTTC.

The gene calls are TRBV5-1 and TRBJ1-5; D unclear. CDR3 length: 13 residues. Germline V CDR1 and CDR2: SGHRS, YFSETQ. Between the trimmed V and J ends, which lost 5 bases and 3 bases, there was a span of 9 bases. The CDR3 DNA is TGCGCCAGCAGAACCTCAGACAATCAGCCCCAGCATTTT. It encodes CASRTSDNQPQHF.

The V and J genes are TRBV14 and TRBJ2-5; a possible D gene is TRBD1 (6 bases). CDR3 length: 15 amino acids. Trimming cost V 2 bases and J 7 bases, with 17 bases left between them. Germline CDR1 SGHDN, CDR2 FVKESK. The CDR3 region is CASSQSRGAQGTQYF. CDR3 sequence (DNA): TGTGCCAGCAGCCAATCCAGGGGCGCCCAGGGGACCCAGTACTTC.

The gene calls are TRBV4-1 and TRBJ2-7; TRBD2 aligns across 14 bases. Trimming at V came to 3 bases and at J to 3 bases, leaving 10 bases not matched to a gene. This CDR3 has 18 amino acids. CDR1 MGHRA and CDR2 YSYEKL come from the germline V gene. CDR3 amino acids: CASSQEVGLAGEGYEQYF. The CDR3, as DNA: TGCGCCAGCAGCCAGGAGGTGGGACTAGCGGGAGAAGGCTACGAGCAGTACTTC.

CDR3: CASSLGLAGVTDTQYF. The CDR3 DNA follows: TGCGCCAGCAGCTTGGGACTAGCGGGAGTGACAGATACGCAGTATTTT. The V and J genes are TRBV5-1 and TRBJ2-3; 12 nucleotides line up with TRBD2. V trimming: 0 bases; J trimming: 3 bases; junction bases outside the gene matches: 2. The CDR3 is made up of 16 amino acids. Germline values: CDR1 SGHRS, CDR2 YFSETQ. The whole variable domain, filled in from reference TRBV5-1 and TRBJ2-3, reads KAGVTQTPRYLIKTRGQQVTLSCSPISGHRSVSWYQQTPGQGLQFLFEYFSETQRNKGNFPGRFSGRQFSNSRSEMNVSTLELGDSALYLCASSLGLAGVTDTQYFGPGTRLTVL.

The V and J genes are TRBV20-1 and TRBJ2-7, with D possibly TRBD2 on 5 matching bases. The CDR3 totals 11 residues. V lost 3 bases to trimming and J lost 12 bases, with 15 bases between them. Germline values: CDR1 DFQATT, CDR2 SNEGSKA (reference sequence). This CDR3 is CSASLRLTPYF. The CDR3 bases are TGCAGTGCTAGTTTACGACTAACTCCGTACTTC.

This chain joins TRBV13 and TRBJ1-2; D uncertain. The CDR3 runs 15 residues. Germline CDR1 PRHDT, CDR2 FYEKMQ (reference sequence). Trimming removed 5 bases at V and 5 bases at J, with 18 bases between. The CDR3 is CASSTARTDPYGYTF. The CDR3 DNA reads TGTGCCAGCAGCACCGCTCGGACGGACCCTTATGGCTACACCTTC.

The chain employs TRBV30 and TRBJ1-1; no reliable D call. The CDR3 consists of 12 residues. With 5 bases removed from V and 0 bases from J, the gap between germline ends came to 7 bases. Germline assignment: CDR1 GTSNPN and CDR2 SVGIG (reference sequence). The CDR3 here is CAWEGMNTEAFF. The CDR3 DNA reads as TGTGCCTGGGAGGGAATGAACACTGAAGCTTTCTTT.

CDR3 loop: CASSLLGGGTDTQYF. In DNA, the CDR3 is TGTGCCAGCAGCTTGTTGGGAGGGGGGACAGATACGCAGTATTTT. The V gene is TRBV5-4, the J gene TRBJ2-3; possible D gene TRBD2, 7 bases. The CDR3 loop spans 15 amino acids. Germline values: CDR1 SGHNT, CDR2 YYREEE (reference sequence). V lost 1 base to trimming and J lost 3 bases, with 12 bases between them.

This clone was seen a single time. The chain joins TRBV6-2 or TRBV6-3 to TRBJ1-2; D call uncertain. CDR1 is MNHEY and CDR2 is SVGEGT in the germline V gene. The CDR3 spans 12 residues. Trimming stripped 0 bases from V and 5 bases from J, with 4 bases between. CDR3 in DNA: TGTGCCAGCAGTTACTCAGGATATGGCTACACCTTC. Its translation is CASSYSGYGYTF.

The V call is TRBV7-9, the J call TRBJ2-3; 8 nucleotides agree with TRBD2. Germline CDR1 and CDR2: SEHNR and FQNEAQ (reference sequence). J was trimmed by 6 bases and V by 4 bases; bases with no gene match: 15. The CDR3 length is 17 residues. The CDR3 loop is CASSWGRERELRDTQYF. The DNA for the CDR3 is TGTGCCAGCAGCTGGGGTAGGGAGCGGGAGTTGAGGGATACGCAGTATTTT.

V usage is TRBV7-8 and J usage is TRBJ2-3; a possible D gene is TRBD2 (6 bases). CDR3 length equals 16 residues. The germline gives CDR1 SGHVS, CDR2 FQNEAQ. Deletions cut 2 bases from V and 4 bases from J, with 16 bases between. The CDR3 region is CASSLTWGRRSDTQYF. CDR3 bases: TGTGCCAGCAGCTTAACGTGGGGGAGGAGATCAGATACGCAGTATTTT.

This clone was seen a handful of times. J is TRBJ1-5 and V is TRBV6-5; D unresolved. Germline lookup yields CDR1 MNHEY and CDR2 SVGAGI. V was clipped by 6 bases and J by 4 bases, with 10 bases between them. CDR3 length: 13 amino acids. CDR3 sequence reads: CASRMTPNQPQHF. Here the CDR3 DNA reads TGTGCCAGCAGGATGACACCTAATCAGCCCCAGCATTTT.

The CDR3 nucleotides are TGTGCCAGCAGCCAAGGAGTCCGCAGCTCCTACAATGAGCAGTTCTTC. Its translation is CASSQGVRSSYNEQFF. V usage is TRBV3-1 (or the pseudogene TRBV3-2) and J usage is TRBJ2-1, with D unresolved. The CDR3 extends over 16 amino acids. Per germline, CDR1 LGHDT and CDR2 YNNKEL (reference sequence). With 1 base removed from V and 0 bases from J, the gap between germline ends came to 10 bases.

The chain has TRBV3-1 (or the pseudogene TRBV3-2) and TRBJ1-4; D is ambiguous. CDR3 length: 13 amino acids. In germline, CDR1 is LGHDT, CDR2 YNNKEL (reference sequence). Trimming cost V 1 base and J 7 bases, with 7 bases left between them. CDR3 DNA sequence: TGTGCCAGCAGCCAAGCCAGTACTGAAAAACTGTTTTTT. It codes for CASSQASTEKLFF.

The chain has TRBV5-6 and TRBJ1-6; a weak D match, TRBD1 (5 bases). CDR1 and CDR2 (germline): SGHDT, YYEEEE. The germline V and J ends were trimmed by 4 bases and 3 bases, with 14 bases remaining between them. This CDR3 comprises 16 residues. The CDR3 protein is CASSPGGGNYNSPLHF. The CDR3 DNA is TGTGCCAGCAGCCCCGGGGGGGGGAACTATAATTCACCCCTCCACTTT.

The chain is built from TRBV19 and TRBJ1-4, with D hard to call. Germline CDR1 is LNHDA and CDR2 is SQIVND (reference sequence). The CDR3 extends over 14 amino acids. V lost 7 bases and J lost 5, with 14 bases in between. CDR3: CASTLQYGNEKLFF. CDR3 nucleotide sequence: TGTGCCAGTACCTTACAGTATGGGAATGAAAAACTGTTTTTT.

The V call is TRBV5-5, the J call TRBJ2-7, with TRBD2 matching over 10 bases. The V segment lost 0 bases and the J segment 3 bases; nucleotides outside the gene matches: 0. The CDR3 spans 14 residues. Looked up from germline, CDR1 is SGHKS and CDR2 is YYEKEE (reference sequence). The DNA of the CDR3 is TGTGCCAGCAGCTTGGGGACTAGCGGCTACGAGCAGTACTTC. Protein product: CASSLGTSGYEQYF.

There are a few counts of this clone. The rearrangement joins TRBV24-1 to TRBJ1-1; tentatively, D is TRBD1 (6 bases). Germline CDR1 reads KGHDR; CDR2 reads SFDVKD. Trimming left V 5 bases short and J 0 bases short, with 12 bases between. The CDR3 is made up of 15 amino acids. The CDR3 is CATSGPGHLNTEAFF. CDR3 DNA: TGTGCCACCAGTGGTCCGGGACACTTGAACACTGAAGCTTTCTTT.

The CDR3, as DNA: TGTGCCAGTAGTATCCAAAAATACACTGAAGCTTTCTTT. It specifies CASSIQKYTEAFF. The rearrangement uses TRBV19 and TRBJ1-1; D uncertain. The CDR3 length is 13 residues. Germline V gene sequence: CDR1 LNHDA, CDR2 SQIVND (reference sequence). V lost 3 bases to trimming and J lost 3 bases, with 8 bases between them.

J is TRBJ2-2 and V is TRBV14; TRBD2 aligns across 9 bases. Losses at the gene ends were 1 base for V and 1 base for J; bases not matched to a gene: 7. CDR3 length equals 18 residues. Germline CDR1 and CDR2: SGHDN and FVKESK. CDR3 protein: CASSQGLAGALNTGELFF. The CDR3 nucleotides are TGTGCCAGCAGCCAAGGTTTAGCGGGAGCACTGAACACCGGGGAGCTGTTTTTT.

CDR3 region: CASSHGGDNEQFF. The CDR3 DNA reads TGTGCCAGCAGCCACGGGGGTGACAATGAGCAGTTCTTC. The chain uses TRBV4-2 and TRBJ2-1; D is possibly TRBD2 (6 bases). From germline, CDR1 is LGHNA and CDR2 YNFKEQ. This CDR3 comprises 13 residues. Trimming took off 3 bases at V and 5 bases at J, with 8 bases between the two ends.

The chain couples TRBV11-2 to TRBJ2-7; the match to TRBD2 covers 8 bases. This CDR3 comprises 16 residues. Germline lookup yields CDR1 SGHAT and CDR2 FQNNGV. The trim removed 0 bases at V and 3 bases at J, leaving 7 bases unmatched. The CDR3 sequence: CASSLDVPAGVYEQYF. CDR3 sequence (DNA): TGTGCCAGCAGCTTAGATGTCCCAGCGGGAGTCTACGAGCAGTACTTC.

DNA of the CDR3: TGTGCCAGCAGTGAGGTCGGTGTGGGGAACACCGGGGAGCTGTTTTTT. Encoded protein: CASSEVGVGNTGELFF. This chain connects TRBV25-1 to TRBJ2-2; D is undetermined. V lost 3 bases to trimming and J lost 1 base, with 12 bases between them. This CDR3 has 16 residues. Germline V lookup: CDR1 MGHDK, CDR2 SYGVNS.

The CDR3 sequence: CASSPAGLDGYTF. CDR3 nucleotide sequence: TGTGCCAGCAGCCCAGCAGGGTTGGATGGCTACACCTTC. This chain joins TRBV7-2 and TRBJ1-2; D is perhaps TRBD1 (5 bases). Germline V gene data show CDR1 as SGHTA and CDR2 as FQGNSA. Trimming removed 5 bases at V and 6 bases at J, with 13 bases between. This CDR3 has 13 residues.

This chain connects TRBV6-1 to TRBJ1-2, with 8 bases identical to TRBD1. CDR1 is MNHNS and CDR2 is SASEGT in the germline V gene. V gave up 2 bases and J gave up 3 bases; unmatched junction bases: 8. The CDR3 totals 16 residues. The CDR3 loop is CASSEIRTGIDYGYTF. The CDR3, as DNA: TGTGCCAGCAGTGAAATCAGGACAGGGATTGACTATGGCTACACCTTC.

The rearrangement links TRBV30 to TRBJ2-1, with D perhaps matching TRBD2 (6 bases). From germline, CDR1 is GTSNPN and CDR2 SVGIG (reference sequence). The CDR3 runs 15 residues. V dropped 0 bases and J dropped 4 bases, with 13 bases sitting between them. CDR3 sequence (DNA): TGTGCCTGGAGTGTTGCGGGGCCGTCGTACAATGAGCAGTTCTTC. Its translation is CAWSVAGPSYNEQFF. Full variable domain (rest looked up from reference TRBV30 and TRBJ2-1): SQTIHQWPATLVQPVGSPLSLECTVEGTSNPNLYWYRQAAGRGLQLLFYSVGIGQISSEVPQNLSASRPQDRQFILSSKKLLLSDSGFYLCAWSVAGPSYNEQFFGPGTRLTVL.

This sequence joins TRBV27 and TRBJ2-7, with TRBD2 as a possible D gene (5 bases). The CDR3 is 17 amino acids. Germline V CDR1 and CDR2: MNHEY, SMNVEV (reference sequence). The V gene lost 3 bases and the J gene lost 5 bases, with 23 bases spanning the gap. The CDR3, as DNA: TGTGCCAGCAGTTTCCCTAAACCCGGGCCCGGAGGTAACGAGCAGTACTTC. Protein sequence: CASSFPKPGPGGNEQYF.